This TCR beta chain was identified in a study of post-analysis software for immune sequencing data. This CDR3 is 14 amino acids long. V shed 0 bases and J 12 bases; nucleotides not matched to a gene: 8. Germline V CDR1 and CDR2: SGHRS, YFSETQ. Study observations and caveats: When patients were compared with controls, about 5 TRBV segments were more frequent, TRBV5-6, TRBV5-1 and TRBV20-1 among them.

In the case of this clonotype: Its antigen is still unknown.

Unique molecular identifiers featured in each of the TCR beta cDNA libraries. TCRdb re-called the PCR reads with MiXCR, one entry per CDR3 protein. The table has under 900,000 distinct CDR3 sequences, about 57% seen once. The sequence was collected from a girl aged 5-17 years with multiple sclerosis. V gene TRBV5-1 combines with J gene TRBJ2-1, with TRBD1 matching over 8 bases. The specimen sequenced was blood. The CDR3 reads CASSLERDRKRQFF. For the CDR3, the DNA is TGCGCCAGCAGCTTGGAACGGGACAGGAAGAGGCAGTTCTTC.